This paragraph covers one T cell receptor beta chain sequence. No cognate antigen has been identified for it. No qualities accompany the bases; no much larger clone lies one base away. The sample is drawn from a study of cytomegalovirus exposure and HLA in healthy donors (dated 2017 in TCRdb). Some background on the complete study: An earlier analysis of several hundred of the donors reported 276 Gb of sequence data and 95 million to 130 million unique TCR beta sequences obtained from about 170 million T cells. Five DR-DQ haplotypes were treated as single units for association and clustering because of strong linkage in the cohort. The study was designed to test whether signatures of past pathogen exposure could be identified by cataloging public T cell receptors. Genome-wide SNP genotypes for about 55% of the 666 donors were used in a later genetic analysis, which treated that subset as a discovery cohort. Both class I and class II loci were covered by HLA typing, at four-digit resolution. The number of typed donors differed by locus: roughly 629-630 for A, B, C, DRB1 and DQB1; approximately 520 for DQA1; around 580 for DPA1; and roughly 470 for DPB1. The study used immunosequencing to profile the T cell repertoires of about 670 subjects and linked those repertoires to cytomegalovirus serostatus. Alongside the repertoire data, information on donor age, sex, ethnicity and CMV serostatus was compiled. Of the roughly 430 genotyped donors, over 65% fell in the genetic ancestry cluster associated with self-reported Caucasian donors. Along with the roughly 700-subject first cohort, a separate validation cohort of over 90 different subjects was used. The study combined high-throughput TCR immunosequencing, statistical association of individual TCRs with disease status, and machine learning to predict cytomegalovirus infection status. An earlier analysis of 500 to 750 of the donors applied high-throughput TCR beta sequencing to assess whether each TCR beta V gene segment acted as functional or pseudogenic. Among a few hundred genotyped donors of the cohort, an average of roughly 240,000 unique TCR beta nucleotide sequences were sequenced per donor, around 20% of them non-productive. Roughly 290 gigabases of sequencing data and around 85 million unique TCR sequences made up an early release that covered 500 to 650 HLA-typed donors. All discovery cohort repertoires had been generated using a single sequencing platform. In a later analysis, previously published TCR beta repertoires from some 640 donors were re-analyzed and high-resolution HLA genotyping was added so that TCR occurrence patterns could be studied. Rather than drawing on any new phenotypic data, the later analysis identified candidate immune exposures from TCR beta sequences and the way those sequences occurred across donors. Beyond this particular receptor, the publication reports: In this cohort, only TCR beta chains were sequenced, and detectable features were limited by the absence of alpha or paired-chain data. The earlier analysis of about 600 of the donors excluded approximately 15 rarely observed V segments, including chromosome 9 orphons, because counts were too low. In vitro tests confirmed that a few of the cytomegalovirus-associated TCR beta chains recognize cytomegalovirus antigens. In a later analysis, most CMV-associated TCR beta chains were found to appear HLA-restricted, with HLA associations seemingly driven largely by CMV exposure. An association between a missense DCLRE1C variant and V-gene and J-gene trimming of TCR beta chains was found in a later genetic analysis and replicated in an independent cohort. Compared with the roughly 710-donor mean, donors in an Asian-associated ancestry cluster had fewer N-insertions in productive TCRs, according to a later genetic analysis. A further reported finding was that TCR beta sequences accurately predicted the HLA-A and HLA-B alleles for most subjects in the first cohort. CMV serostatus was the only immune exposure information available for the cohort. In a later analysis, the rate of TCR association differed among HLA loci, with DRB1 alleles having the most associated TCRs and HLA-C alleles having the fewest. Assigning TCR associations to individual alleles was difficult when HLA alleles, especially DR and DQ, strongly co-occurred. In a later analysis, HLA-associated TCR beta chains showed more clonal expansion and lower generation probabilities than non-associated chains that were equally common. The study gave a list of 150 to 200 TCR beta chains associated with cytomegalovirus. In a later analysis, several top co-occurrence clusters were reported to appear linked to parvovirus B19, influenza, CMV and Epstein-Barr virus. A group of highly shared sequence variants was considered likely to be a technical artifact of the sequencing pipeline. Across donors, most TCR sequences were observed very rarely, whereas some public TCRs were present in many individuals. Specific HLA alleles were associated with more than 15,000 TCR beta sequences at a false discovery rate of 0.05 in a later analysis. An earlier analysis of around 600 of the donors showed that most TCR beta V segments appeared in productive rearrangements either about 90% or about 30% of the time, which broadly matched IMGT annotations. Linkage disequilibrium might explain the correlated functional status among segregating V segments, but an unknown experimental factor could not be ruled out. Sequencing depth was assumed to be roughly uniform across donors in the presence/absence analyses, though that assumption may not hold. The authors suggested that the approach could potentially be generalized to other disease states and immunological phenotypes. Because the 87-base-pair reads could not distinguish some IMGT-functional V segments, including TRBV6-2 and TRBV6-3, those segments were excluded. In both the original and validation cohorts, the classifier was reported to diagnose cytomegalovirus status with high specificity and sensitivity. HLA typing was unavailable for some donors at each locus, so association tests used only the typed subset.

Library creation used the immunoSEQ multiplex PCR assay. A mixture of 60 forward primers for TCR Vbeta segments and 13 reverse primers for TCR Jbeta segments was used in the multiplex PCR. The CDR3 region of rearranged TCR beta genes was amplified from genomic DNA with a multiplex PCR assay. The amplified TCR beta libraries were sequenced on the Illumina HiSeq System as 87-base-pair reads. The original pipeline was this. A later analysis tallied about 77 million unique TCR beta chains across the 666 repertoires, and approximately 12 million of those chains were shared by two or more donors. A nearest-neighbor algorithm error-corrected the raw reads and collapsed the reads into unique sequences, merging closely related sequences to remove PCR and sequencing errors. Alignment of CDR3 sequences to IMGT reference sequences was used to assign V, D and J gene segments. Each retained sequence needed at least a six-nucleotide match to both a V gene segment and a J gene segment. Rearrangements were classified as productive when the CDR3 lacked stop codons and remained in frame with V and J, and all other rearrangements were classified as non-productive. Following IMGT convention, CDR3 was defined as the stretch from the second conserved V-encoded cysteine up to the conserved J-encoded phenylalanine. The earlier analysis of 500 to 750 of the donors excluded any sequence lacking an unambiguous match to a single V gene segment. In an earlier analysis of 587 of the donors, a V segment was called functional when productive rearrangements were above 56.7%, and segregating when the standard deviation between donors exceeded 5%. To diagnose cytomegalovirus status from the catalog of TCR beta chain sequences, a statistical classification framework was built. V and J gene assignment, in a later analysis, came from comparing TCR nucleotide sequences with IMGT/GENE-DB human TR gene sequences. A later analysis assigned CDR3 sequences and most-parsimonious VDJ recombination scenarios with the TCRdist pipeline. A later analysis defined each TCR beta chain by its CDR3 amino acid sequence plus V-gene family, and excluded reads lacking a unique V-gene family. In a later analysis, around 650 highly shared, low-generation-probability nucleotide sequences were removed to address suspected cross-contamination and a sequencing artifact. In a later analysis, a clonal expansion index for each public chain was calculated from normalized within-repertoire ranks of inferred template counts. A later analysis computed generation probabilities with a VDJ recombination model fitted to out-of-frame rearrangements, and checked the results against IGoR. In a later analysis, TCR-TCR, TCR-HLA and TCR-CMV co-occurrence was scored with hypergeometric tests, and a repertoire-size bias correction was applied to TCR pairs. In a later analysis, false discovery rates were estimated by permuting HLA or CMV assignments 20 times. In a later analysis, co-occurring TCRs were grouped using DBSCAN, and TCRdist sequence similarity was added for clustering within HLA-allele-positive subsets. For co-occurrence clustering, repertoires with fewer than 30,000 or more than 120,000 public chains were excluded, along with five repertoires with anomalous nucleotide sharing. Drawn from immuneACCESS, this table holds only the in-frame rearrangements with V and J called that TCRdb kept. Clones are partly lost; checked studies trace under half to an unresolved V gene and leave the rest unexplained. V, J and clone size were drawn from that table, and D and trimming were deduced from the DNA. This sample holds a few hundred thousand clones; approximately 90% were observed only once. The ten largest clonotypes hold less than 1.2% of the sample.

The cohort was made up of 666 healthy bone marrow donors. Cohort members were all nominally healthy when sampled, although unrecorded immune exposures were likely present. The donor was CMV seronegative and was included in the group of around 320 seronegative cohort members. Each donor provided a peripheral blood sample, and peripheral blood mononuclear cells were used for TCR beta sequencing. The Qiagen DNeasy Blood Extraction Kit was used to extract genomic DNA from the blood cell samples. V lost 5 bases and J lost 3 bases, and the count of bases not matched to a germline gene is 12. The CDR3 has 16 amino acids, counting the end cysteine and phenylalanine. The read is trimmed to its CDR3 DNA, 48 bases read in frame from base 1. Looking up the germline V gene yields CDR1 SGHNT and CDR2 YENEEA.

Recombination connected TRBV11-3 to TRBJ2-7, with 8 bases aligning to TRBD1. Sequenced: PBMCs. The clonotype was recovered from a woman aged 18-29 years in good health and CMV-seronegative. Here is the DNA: TGTGCCAGCAGCGCATCAGGGGGCGCGAGACTCTACGAGCAGTACTTC. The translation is CASSASGGARLYEQYF.